These T cell receptor beta chains were read from a single sample in a study of CD8 T cells in ankylosing spondylitis. One entry per CDR3 protein results from TCRdb running MiXCR on the 5' RACE reads. The data hold approximately 250,000 distinct CDR3 sequences, with about 30% observed a single time. The source material was blood, either unsorted or a sorted T cell fraction (not recorded which). These receptors originate from a male donor with ankylosing spondylitis or in good health (not recorded which). The CDR3 runs from the conserved cysteine through the conserved F or W. A row's size may be missing; if present it is once, few, many or a size class.

V: TRBV5-1
size: -
length: 13
CDR3: CASSNDQNTEAFF

V: TRBV29-1
size: -
length: 14
CDR3: CSVEYDRGAVGQFF

V: TRBV20-1
size: -
length: 16
CDR3: CSASSFSGGPDNEQFF

V: TRBV24-1
size: -
length: 15
CDR3: CATSDGDTMNTEAFF

V: TRBV20-1
size: few
length: 15
CDR3: CSARDAGTGGNEQFF

V: TRBV20-1
size: few
length: 12
CDR3: CSARDSRYEQYF

V: TRBV18
size: -
length: 16
CDR3: CASSPPNPGNQETQYF

V: TRBV12-3/TRBV12-4
size: few
length: 15
CDR3: CASSLLTGESGEAFF

V: TRBV5-6
size: -
length: 15
CDR3: CASSLIGDVNQPQHF

V: TRBV7-2
size: few
length: 15
CDR3: CASSSGTRPLEEQFF

V: TRBV5-5
size: -
length: 15
CDR3: CASSLAVAGDQPQHF